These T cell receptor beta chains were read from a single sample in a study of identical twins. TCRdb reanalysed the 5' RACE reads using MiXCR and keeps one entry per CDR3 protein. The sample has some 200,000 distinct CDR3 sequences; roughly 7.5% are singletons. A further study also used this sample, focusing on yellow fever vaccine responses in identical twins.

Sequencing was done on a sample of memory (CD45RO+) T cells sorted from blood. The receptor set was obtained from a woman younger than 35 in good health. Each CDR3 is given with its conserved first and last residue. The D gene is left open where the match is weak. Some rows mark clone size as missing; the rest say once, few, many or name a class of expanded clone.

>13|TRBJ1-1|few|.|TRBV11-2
CASSLRREGVAFF
TGTGCCAGCAGCTTACGCAGGGAGGGTGTCGCTTTCTTT
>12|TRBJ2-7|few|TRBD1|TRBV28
CAATGTVYEQYF
TGTGCCGCGACCGGGACAGTCTACGAGCAGTACTTC
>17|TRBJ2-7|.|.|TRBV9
CASSEQPGGRFTYEQYF
TGTGCCAGCAGCGAACAACCTGGGGGGCGTTTCACCTACGAGCAGTACTTC
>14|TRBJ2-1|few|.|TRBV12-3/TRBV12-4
CASSPSGAGAEEFF
TGTGCCAGCAGTCCCTCCGGGGCAGGGGCTGAAGAGTTCTTC
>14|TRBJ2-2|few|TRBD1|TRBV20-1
CSASGQGYTGELFF
TGCAGTGCCTCGGGACAGGGGTACACCGGGGAGCTGTTTTTT
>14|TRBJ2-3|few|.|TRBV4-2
CASSQAGSGDTQYF
TGTGCCAGCAGCCAAGCGGGGTCCGGAGATACGCAGTATTTT
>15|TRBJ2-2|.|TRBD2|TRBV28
CASRTGGSNNGELFF
TGTGCCAGCAGAACTGGCGGGAGTAATAACGGGGAGCTGTTTTTT
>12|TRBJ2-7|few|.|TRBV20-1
CSANREWHEQYF
TGCAGTGCAAACAGGGAGTGGCACGAGCAGTACTTC
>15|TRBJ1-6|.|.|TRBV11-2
CASSLDGQAGSPLHF
TGTGCCAGCAGCTTAGATGGGCAGGCAGGGTCACCCCTCCACTTT
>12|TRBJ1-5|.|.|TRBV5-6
CASSSGTQPQHF
TGTGCCAGCAGTTCAGGGACTCAGCCCCAGCATTTT
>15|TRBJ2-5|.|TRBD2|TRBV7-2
CASSLVAGYQETQYF
TGTGCCAGCAGCTTAGTAGCGGGGTACCAAGAGACCCAGTACTTC
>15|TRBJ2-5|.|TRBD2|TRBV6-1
CASSEGSGGAETQYF
TGTGCCAGCAGTGAAGGTAGCGGGGGGGCAGAGACCCAGTACTTC
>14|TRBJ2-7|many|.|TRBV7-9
CASSLQGGTYEQYF
TGTGCCAGCAGTCTCCAGGGTGGCACCTACGAGCAGTACTTC
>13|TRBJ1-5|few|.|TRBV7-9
CASSLTDDQPQHF
TGTGCCAGCAGCTTAACAGACGATCAGCCCCAGCATTTT
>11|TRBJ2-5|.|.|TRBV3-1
CASTSWETQYF
TGTGCCAGCACGTCCTGGGAGACCCAGTACTTC
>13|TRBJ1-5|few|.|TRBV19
CASTGMSNQPQHF
TGTGCCAGTACAGGGATGAGCAATCAGCCCCAGCATTTT
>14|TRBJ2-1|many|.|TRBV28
CATRGSATYNEQFF
TGTGCCACCCGTGGCAGTGCAACCTACAATGAGCAGTTCTTC
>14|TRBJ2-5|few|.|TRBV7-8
CASQLSTGQETQYF
TGTGCCAGTCAACTATCGACAGGCCAAGAGACCCAGTACTTC
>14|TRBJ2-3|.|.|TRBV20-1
CSASLGGTADTQYF
TGCAGTGCTAGCCTTGGCGGGACGGCGGATACGCAGTATTTT
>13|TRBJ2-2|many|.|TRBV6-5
CASSSPGTGELFF
TGTGCCAGCAGTTCCCCAGGCACCGGGGAGCTGTTTTTT
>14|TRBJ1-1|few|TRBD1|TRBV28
CASSQPGQGTEAFF
TGTGCCAGCAGTCAACCGGGACAGGGAACTGAAGCTTTCTTT
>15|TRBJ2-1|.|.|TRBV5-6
CASSLGGLGHNEQFF
TGTGCCAGCAGCTTGGGTGGATTGGGGCACAATGAGCAGTTCTTC
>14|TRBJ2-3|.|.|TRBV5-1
CASSPPGLVDTQYF
TGCGCCAGCAGCCCACCGGGTTTGGTCGATACGCAGTATTTT
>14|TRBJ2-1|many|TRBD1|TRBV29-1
CSAGQGAGINEQFF
TGCAGCGCAGGACAGGGGGCGGGAATCAATGAGCAGTTCTTC
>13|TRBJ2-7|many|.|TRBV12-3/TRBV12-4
CASSLRGGNEQYF
TGTGCCAGCAGTTTACGTGGGGGGAACGAGCAGTACTTC
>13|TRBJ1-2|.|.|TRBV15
CATQPTHRYGYTF
TGTGCCACGCAGCCCACCCACCGCTATGGCTACACCTTC
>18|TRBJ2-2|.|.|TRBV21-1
CASSKLAGGTSNTGELFF
TGTGCCAGCAGCAAACTGGCGGGAGGGACTTCGAACACCGGGGAGCTGTTTTTT
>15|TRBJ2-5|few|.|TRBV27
CASSLRIGDTQTQYF
TGTGCCAGCAGTTTGAGGATCGGCGACACCCAAACCCAGTACTTC
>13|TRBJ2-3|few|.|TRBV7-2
CASSFEGADTQYF
TGTGCCAGCAGCTTTGAGGGAGCGGATACGCAGTATTTT
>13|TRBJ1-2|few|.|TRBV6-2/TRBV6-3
CASSYKRGDGYTF
TGTGCCAGCAGTTACAAACGGGGAGATGGCTACACCTTC
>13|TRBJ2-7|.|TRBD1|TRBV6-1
CASSNLGGREQYF
TGTGCCTCCAGCAATTTAGGGGGCCGCGAGCAGTACTTC
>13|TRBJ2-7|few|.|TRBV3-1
CASSQVAGGARYF
.
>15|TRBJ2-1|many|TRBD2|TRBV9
CASSSEHGGFDEQFF
TGTGCCAGCAGCTCCGAGCACGGGGGGTTTGATGAGCAGTTCTTC
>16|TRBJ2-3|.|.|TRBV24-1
CATSVLGPGTTDTQYF
TGTGCCACCAGTGTGTTAGGCCCAGGGACTACAGATACGCAGTATTTT
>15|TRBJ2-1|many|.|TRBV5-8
CASSLRGEDYNEQFF
TGTGCCAGCAGCTTGAGAGGGGAGGACTACAATGAGCAGTTCTTC
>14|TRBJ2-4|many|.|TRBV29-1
CSVERAGAKNIQYF
TGCAGCGTTGAGAGGGCGGGAGCCAAAAACATTCAGTACTTC
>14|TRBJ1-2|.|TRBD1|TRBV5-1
CASRSTGNNYGYTF
TGCGCCAGCAGATCGACAGGGAATAACTATGGCTACACCTTC
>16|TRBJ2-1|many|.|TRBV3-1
CASSQEVGGPYNEQFF
TGTGCCAGCAGCCAAGAGGTCGGGGGGCCCTACAATGAGCAGTTCTTC
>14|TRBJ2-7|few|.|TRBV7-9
CASSLENRGHEQYF
TGTGCCAGCAGCTTAGAAAATAGGGGTCACGAGCAGTACTTC
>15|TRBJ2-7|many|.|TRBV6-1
CASGSPGLTNYEQYF
TGTGCCAGCGGAAGCCCTGGACTAACAAACTACGAGCAGTACTTC
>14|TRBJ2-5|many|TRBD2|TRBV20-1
CSASRREGQETQYF
TGCAGTGCTAGTCGGCGGGAGGGGCAGGAGACCCAGTACTTC
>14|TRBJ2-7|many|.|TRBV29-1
CSVWTMAGSYEQYF
TGCAGCGTTTGGACTATGGCAGGCTCCTACGAGCAGTACTTC
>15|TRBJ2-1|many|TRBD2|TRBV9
CASSVETGGVGEQFF
TGTGCCAGCAGCGTAGAGACGGGGGGGGTTGGTGAGCAGTTCTTC
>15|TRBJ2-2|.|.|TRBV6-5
CASSSTAPNTGELFF
TGTGCCAGCAGTTCGACAGCCCCGAACACCGGGGAGCTGTTTTTT
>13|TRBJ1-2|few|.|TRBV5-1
CASSPGQHYGYTF
TGCGCCAGCAGTCCTGGACAGCACTATGGCTACACCTTC
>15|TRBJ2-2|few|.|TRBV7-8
CASSQRASNTGELFF
TGTGCCAGCAGCCAAAGGGCTTCGAACACCGGGGAGCTGTTTTTT
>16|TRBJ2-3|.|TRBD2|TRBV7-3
CASSPIGGGLGDTQYF
TGTGCCAGCAGCCCTATCGGGGGGGGGCTGGGGGATACGCAGTATTTT
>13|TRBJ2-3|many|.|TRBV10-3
CASGAQPTDTQYF
TGTGCCTCTGGGGCACAGCCCACAGATACGCAGTATTTT
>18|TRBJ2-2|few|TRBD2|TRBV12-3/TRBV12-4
CASSLGRTSGANTGELFF
TGTGCCAGCAGTTTGGGCAGGACTAGCGGAGCGAACACCGGGGAGCTGTTTTTT
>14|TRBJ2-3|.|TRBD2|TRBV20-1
CSALSGGDADTQYF
TGCAGTGCTCTTAGCGGGGGGGATGCAGATACGCAGTATTTT
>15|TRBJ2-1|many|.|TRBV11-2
CASSAAEFSYNEQFF
TGTGCCAGCAGCGCCGCAGAGTTCTCCTACAATGAGCAGTTCTTC
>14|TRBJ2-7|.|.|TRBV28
CASNNGQSPFGQYF
TGTGCCAGCAACAACGGACAGTCCCCTTTTGGGCAGTACTTC
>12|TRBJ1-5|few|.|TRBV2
CASSEGSQPQHF
TGTGCCAGCAGTGAGGGTTCTCAGCCCCAGCATTTT
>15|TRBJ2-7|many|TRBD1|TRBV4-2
CASSHPGQGAYEQYF
TGTGCCAGCAGCCACCCGGGACAGGGGGCCTACGAGCAGTACTTC
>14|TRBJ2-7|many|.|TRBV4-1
CASSQVRDSYEQYF
TGCGCCAGCAGCCAAGTCCGGGATTCCTACGAGCAGTACTTC